These 20 T cell receptor beta chains were all obtained from the same sample, sequenced in a study of blood T cells in healthy people across ages (dated by TCRdb to the mid-2010s). The library was produced with 5' RACE. TCRdb names Illumina HiSeq 2500 as the instrument used. A second PCR of roughly 7 to 12 cycles was performed with a sample-barcoded 5' primer and a J-beta primer mix. Using fastp at Q25 and MiXCR, TCRdb reprocessed the public reads and kept productive beta chains. A single entry per CDR3 protein holds the most common genes and DNA from its merged rows. Present in this sample are some 800,000 distinct CDR3 sequences, around 25% of which were seen just once. 3% to 4.5% of the sample is held by the ten biggest clonotypes. The same specimen was also included in a second study, on T cells of mothers and their children.

Sequenced sample: blood. All receptors derive from a boy aged 5-17 years in good health.

This clonotype has more than one count but fewer than ten. This chain uses TRBV29-1 with TRBJ1-1; 8 nucleotides align to TRBD1. With 5 bases clipped from V and 0 bases from J, the junction kept 8 bases outside the gene matches. The germline V gene encodes CDR1 SQVTM and CDR2 ANQGSEA. The CDR3 has 15 amino acids. The CDR3 coding sequence is TGCAGCGTTTGGACAGGGTCTAGAATGAACACTGAAGCTTTCTTT. The encoded protein is CSVWTGSRMNTEAFF.

The sample holds a few counts of this clonotype. V gene TRBV20-1 combines with J gene TRBJ1-5; a possible D gene is TRBD1 (5 bases). Trimming removed 0 bases at V and 0 bases at J, with 18 bases between. The CDR3 has 18 residues. The germline V gene encodes CDR1 DFQATT and CDR2 SNEGSKA (reference sequence). As DNA, the CDR3 is TGCAGTGCTAGAGATCGGGCAGGGACGCTTTATAGCAATCAGCCCCAGCATTTT. Its translation: CSARDRAGTLYSNQPQHF.

This clonotype was found once. This rearrangement joins TRBV28 to TRBJ2-2; the D gene is possibly TRBD2 (6 bases). Trimming cost V 6 bases and J 6 bases, with 17 bases left between them. Looked up from germline, CDR1 is MDHEN and CDR2 is SYDVKM. This CDR3 has 15 residues. CDR3 residues: CASSPRLVWSGELFF. DNA for the CDR3: TGTGCCAGCAGCCCGCGACTAGTATGGTCCGGGGAGCTGTTTTTT.

Turning to this clonotype: An end of the junction does not agree with germline; a read error may underlie this. The rearrangement links TRBV3-1 to TRBJ2-5; possibly TRBD2 for D (7 bases). Per germline, CDR1 LGHDT and CDR2 YNNKEL (reference sequence). CDR3 length equals 15 residues. In nucleotides, the CDR3 is TGCGCCAGCAGCCAAGAGAGGGGGGGCTGGGAGACCCAGTACTTC. Protein: CASSQERGGWETQYF.

The rearrangement uses TRBV7-3 and TRBJ2-5; 9 bases line up with TRBD2. Trimming cost V 4 bases and J 2 bases; bases outside gene matches: 5. The CDR3 runs 15 residues. CDR1 SGHTA and CDR2 FQGTGA come from the germline V gene. CDR3 sequence: CASSSAGGKQETQYF. In DNA, the CDR3 is TGTGCCAGCAGCTCAGCGGGAGGCAAACAAGAGACCCAGTACTTC.

There are a few counts of this clonotype. The rearrangement joins TRBV6-5 to TRBJ1-4; tentatively, D is TRBD1 (6 bases). The CDR3 is made up of 13 amino acids. The ends were cut back, 6 bases at V and 8 bases at J, with 13 bases in the middle. Germline values: CDR1 MNHEY, CDR2 SVGAGI. The CDR3 loop is CASSPRGREKLFF. As DNA, the CDR3 is TGTGCCAGCAGCCCTCGGGGGCGAGAAAAACTGTTTTTT.

This clonotype was counted between two and nine times. The chain has TRBV29-1 and TRBJ2-1; D gene ambiguous. The V gene's germline CDR1 is SQVTM and CDR2 ANQGSEA. The germline V and J ends were trimmed by 7 bases and 0 bases, with 19 bases remaining between them. The CDR3 loop spans 16 amino acids. The CDR3 sequence: CSARTLPDSSYNEQFF. CDR3 sequence (DNA): TGCAGCGCCAGAACCTTGCCAGATAGCTCCTACAATGAGCAGTTCTTC.

This clonotype was counted between two and nine times. This chain joins TRBV2 and TRBJ2-7, with D unresolved. The J call may not be correct, given that the DNA end is closer to TRBJ2-1. Per germline, CDR1 SNHLY and CDR2 FYNNEI. This CDR3 is 15 amino acids long. CDR3: CATRWSIGDYNEQFF. For the CDR3, the DNA is TGTGCCACCAGGTGGTCGATTGGGGACTACAATGAGCAGTTCTTC.

This clonotype was observed a handful of times. The chain combines TRBV3-1 with TRBJ1-1; D not resolved. Trimming took 2 bases from V and 11 from J, leaving 21 bases between them. This CDR3 is 15 amino acids long. Looked up from germline, CDR1 is LGHDT and CDR2 is YNNKEL (reference sequence). As DNA, the CDR3 is TGTGCCAGCAGCCAAACCCTAACACCGAAGGGCGATGCTTTCTTT. Its protein is CASSQTLTPKGDAFF. Complete variable domain (other parts from reference TRBV3-1 and TRBJ1-1): DTAVSQTPKYLVTQMGNDKSIKCEQNLGHDTMYWYKQDSKKFLKIMFSYNNKELIINETVPNRFSPKSPDKAHLNLHINSLELGDSAVYFCASSQTLTPKGDAFFGQGTRLTVV.

The chain employs TRBV4-3 and TRBJ2-5; possible D gene TRBD2, 6 bases. The J call is uncertain, as TRBJ2-7 better fits the DNA end. The CDR3 consists of 15 residues. Germline CDR1 is LGHNA and CDR2 is YSLEER. The CDR3 DNA sequence: TGCGCCAGCAGCCAAGACTATCGGGGGAACTACGAGCAGTACTTC. It yields the protein CASSQDYRGNYEQYF.

The V call is TRBV7-9, the J call TRBJ2-1; D may correspond to TRBD1 or TRBD2 (5 bases each). The germline CDR1 and CDR2 sequences are SEHNR and FQNEAQ (reference sequence). The CDR3 has 15 residues. Deletions cut 6 bases from V and 8 bases from J, with 20 bases between. DNA of the CDR3: TGTGCCAGCAGTTCTACCGGGGCCAGCGGCGATGAGCAGTTCTTC. Translation gives CASSSTGASGDEQFF.

This clonotype has only a few counts. The V and J genes are TRBV28 and TRBJ2-7; either TRBD1 or TRBD2 may supply D (6 bases each). The ends were cut back, 5 bases at V and 1 base at J, with 12 bases in the middle. Germline V lookup: CDR1 MDHEN, CDR2 SYDVKM. The length of the CDR3 is 14 residues. This chain's CDR3 is CASSPRGTSYEQYF. The CDR3 nucleotides are TGTGCCAGCAGTCCACGGGGGACATCCTACGAGCAGTACTTC.

The V gene is TRBV7-2, the J gene TRBJ1-2, with 10 bases aligning to TRBD1. This CDR3 has 16 amino acids. Trimming at V came to 5 bases and at J to 4 bases, leaving 10 bases not matched to a gene. From germline, CDR1 is SGHTA and CDR2 FQGNSA. CDR3 in amino acids: CASSTTATGGGYGYTF. The CDR3 DNA reads TGTGCCAGCAGCACTACAGCGACAGGGGGCGGCTATGGCTACACCTTC.

This clonotype has more than one count but fewer than ten. The genes are TRBV20-1 and TRBJ1-2, with D possibly matching TRBD1 (5 bases). In germline, CDR1 is DFQATT, CDR2 SNEGSKA (reference sequence). The CDR3 covers 15 residues. V was pared by 0 bases and J by 3 bases, with 14 bases between. In DNA, the CDR3 is TGCAGTGCTAGAGATCGTACAGGAGGATACTATGGCTACACCTTC. Residues: CSARDRTGGYYGYTF.

This clonotype was observed a few times. The V gene is TRBV12-3 or TRBV12-4, the J gene TRBJ2-1; no clear D. The CDR3 spans 11 residues. With 6 bases removed from V and 6 bases from J, the gap between germline ends came to 6 bases. The CDR3 loop reads CASSRANEQFF. The CDR3 nucleotides are TGTGCCAGCAGCCGGGCCAATGAGCAGTTCTTC.

The chain couples TRBV11-2 to TRBJ2-3; D remains ambiguous. The ends were cut back, 5 bases at V and 2 bases at J, with 11 bases in the middle. This CDR3 is built from 14 residues. Germline V gives CDR1 SGHAT, CDR2 FQNNGV. CDR3 loop: CASSPRGDTDTQYF. The CDR3 region has the DNA TGTGCCAGCAGCCCAAGAGGAGACACAGATACGCAGTATTTT. The full variable domain, in which reference TRBV11-2 and TRBJ2-3 provide the parts outside the CDR3, is EAGVAQSPRYKIIEKRQSVAFWCNPISGHATLYWYQQILGQGPKLLIQFQNNGVVDDSQLPKDRFSAERLKGVDSTLKIQPAKLEDSAVYLCASSPRGDTDTQYFGPGTRLTVL.

The gene calls are TRBV15 and TRBJ2-5, with a weak D call TRBD1 (6 bases). The last part of the DNA fits TRBJ2-7 better; the J call may be wrong. In germline, CDR1 is LNHNV, CDR2 YYDKDF (reference sequence). The CDR3 length is 15 residues. CDR3 nucleotides: TGTGCCACCAGCAGAGGGGAGACAGGAACCTACGAGCAGTACTTC. This encodes CATSRGETGTYEQYF.

As to this clonotype: This may be a read error: a much more frequent sequence differs by one nucleotide. This chain uses TRBV5-6 with TRBJ2-5; weak D call: TRBD2 (5 bases). The DNA end favors TRBJ2-1, so the J call may be wrong. Germline loops: CDR1 SGHDT, CDR2 YYEEEE. The CDR3 is 16 amino acids. The CDR3 reads CVSSPWVGRRDNEQFF. The CDR3 DNA sequence: TGTGTCAGCAGCCCCTGGGTTGGGAGACGGGACAATGAGCAGTTCTTC.

As regards this clonotype: An end of the junction does not agree with germline; a read error may underlie this. V usage is TRBV7-6 and J usage is TRBJ2-1, with D uncertain. This CDR3 comprises 13 residues. The V gene's germline CDR1 is SGHVS and CDR2 FNYEAQ. In DNA, the CDR3 is TGTGCCTGCAGCTGGGAACCCGACAATGAGCAGTTCTTC. Residues: CACSWEPDNEQFF.

This clonotype came up a few times. At one end the junction does not follow the germline gene, possibly because of a read error. This rearrangement joins TRBV7-9 to TRBJ1-1; TRBD1 agrees at 8 bases. The germline CDR1 and CDR2 sequences are SEHNR and FQNEAQ (reference sequence). The CDR3 extends over 15 amino acids. For the CDR3, the DNA is TGTGCCAGCAGCCCGGGACAGGAGGGAAACACTGAAGCCTTCTTT. It is translated as CASSPGQEGNTEAFF.